These 20 T cell receptor beta chains share one sample of origin, sequenced in a study of T cells in women clearing cervical HPV infection. The repertoire was sequenced with immunoSEQ multiplex PCR; TCRdb's copy has only in-frame clones and lacks some. The repertoire table contains 40,000 or so clones. Sequencing was carried out using blood buffy coat. These receptors were obtained from a woman between 18 and 69 years old with a cervical HPV16 infection that either progressed to CIN3+ or cleared (not recorded which).

In the case of this clone: Sequencing ends 3 residues short of the CDR3 end; the germline J gene provides the rest. The chain recombines TRBV18 with TRBJ2-7; no definite D call. In germline, CDR1 is KGHSH, CDR2 LQKENI. This CDR3 is 14 amino acids long. The V and J ends lost 2 bases and 1 base respectively, with 9 bases between them. The DNA read from the CDR3 is TGTGCCAGCTCACCAAGTAGAGATTCCTACGAG. This encodes CASSPSRDSYE. The whole CDR3 sequence is CASSPSRDSYEQYF.

Comment on this clone: The CDR3 extends 3 residues past the end of the read, so its final part is completed from the germline J gene. The rearrangement joins TRBV7-3 to TRBJ2-7; no reliable D call. Germline values: CDR1 SGHTA, CDR2 FQGTGA. V dropped 1 base and J dropped 5 bases, with 9 bases sitting between them. This CDR3 is built from 13 residues. The DNA read from the CDR3 is TGTGCCAGCAGCTTAATTAGAGATGACGAG. This gives the protein CASSLIRDDE. The entire CDR3 is CASSLIRDDEQYF.

Concerning this clone itself: The read ends 3 residues early relative to the CDR3; the germline J gene fills the gap. The V gene is TRBV7-2, the J gene TRBJ2-3; a possible D gene is TRBD2 (5 bases). The CDR3 consists of 14 residues. V was pared by 2 bases and J by 4 bases, with 10 bases between. CDR1 is SGHTA and CDR2 is FQGNSA in the germline V gene. Incomplete CDR3 DNA: TGTGCCAGCAGCTTATTCGGGGTCCCAGATACG. This translates into CASSLFGVPDT. In full, the CDR3 is CASSLFGVPDTQYF.

About this clone itself: The read is 3 residues too short to cover the CDR3 end, so that end is filled in from the germline J gene. The chain employs TRBV6-1 and TRBJ2-1; 9 bases fit TRBD2. The CDR3 covers 16 residues. With 4 bases clipped from V and 2 bases from J, the junction kept 6 bases outside the gene matches. Germline-derived CDR1 and CDR2 are MNHNS and SASEGT. The sequenced part of the CDR3 DNA is TGTGCCAGCAGTGGAGGGTTAGCGGGGGCCTACAATGAG. Its protein product is CASSGGLAGAYNE. The full CDR3 protein reads CASSGGLAGAYNEQFF.

Note on this clone: The read finishes 3 residues shy of the CDR3 end, and the germline J gene is used to complete it. The rearrangement joins TRBV6-2 or TRBV6-3 to TRBJ2-3; D not certain. CDR3 length: 12 amino acids. CDR1 is MNHEY and CDR2 is SVGEGT in the germline V gene. V was cut by 8 bases and J by 4 bases, with 10 bases left in between. CDR3 DNA (partial): TGTGCCAGCGCCAGGCAGCCAGATACG. This gives the protein CASARQPDT. The full CDR3 is CASARQPDTQYF.

For this clone: The CDR3 end lies 3 residues beyond the end of the read and is filled in from the germline J gene. The chain recombines TRBV5-1 with TRBJ2-1; D remains unclear. CDR1 is SGHRS, CDR2 YFSETQ, per germline. CDR3 size: 12 residues. V shed 1 base and J shed 6 bases, with 5 bases lying between them. CDR3 DNA (partial): TGCGCCAGCAGCTTGCTCCGCAATGAG. It is translated as CASSLLRNE. The complete CDR3 sequence is CASSLLRNEQFF.

Regarding this clone: The CDR3 end lies 3 residues beyond the end of the read and is filled in from the germline J gene. The chain links TRBV10-3 to TRBJ2-3; TRBD2 agrees at 8 bases. Germline V gene data show CDR1 as ENHRY and CDR2 as SYGVKD. CDR3 length: 16 residues. V lost 3 bases, J lost 3 bases, and 8 bases stayed unmatched. The DNA read from the CDR3 is TGTGCCATCAGTGACACGGGACTAGAGAGTACAGATACG. Protein product: CAISDTGLESTDT. The full CDR3 reads CAISDTGLESTDTQYF.

A remark on this clone: The DNA ends 3 residues before the CDR3 does, and the rest of the CDR3 is filled in from the germline J gene. The chain combines TRBV2 with TRBJ1-1; D gene uncertain. Trimming cost V 7 bases and J 2 bases, with 20 bases left between them. In germline, CDR1 is SNHLY, CDR2 FYNNEI. The CDR3 is made up of 16 amino acids. The CDR3 DNA, read in part, is TGTGCCAGCATTAGCCTGATCCACGGGGTTAACACTGAA. Translation gives CASISLIHGVNTE. The whole CDR3 is CASISLIHGVNTEAFF.

A note on this clone: The read ends 3 residues early relative to the CDR3; the germline J gene fills the gap. V is TRBV20-1 and J is TRBJ1-3, with unresolved D. This CDR3 is built from 12 residues. Per germline, CDR1 DFQATT and CDR2 SNEGSKA (reference sequence). The germline V and J ends were trimmed by 1 base and 4 bases, with 5 bases remaining between them. The sequenced CDR3 bases are TGCAGTGCTAGAGCGGGGGGAAACACC. Protein sequence: CSARAGGNT. The entire CDR3 protein reads CSARAGGNTIYF.

As to this clone: The sequence runs out 3 residues before the end of the CDR3; the remainder is reconstructed from the germline J gene. The V call is TRBV9, the J call TRBJ2-3, with TRBD2 matching over 8 bases. The CDR3 has 15 amino acids. Germline assignment: CDR1 SGDLS and CDR2 YYNGEE. The ends lost 4 bases at V and 1 base at J; junction bases unmatched: 5. The CDR3 protein is CASSSTSGGTDTQYF. The CDR3 DNA, read in part, is TGTGCCAGCAGCTCCACTAGCGGCGGCACAGATACG.

Points on this clone: The missing CDR3 end, 3 residues past where the read stops, is filled in from the germline J gene. The gene calls are TRBV20-1 and TRBJ2-3; TRBD2 is a possible D gene (5 bases). Trimming removed 0 bases at V and 3 bases at J, with 16 bases between. The CDR3 is 16 amino acids. Germline values: CDR1 DFQATT, CDR2 SNEGSKA (reference sequence). The sequenced CDR3 bases are TGCAGTGCTAGAGATGCACGCCTAGCAGAGACAGATACG. It specifies CSARDARLAETDT. The complete CDR3 reads CSARDARLAETDTQYF.

Points on this clone: Read data end 3 residues before the CDR3 end; the end is taken from the germline J gene. This rearrangement joins TRBV30 to TRBJ2-3, with a possible D match to TRBD2 (7 bases). CDR3 length: 15 residues. Germline V gene data show CDR1 as GTSNPN and CDR2 as SVGIG (reference sequence). V lost 8 bases, J lost 5 bases, and 23 bases lay in between. This CDR3 is CAGGWGRERGDTQYF. Partial CDR3 DNA: TGTGCCGGGGGTTGGGGGCGGGAGAGGGGAGATACG. The variable domain in full, completed from reference TRBV30 and TRBJ2-3, reads SQTIHQWPATLVQPVGSPLSLECTVEGTSNPNLYWYRQAAGRGLQLLFYSVGIGQISSEVPQNLSASRPQDRQFILSSKKLLLSDSGFYLCAGGWGRERGDTQYFGPGTRLTVL.

The sequenced CDR3 bases are TGTGCCTGGAGTATCGGGAGCTCTGGGGCCAACGTA. Protein sequence: CAWSIGSSGANV. Given in full, the CDR3 is CAWSIGSSGANVLFF. The chain uses TRBV30 and TRBJ1-4; the D gene is possibly TRBD1 (5 bases). The read ends 3 residues early relative to the CDR3; the germline J gene fills the gap. Per germline, CDR1 GTSNPN and CDR2 SVGIG (reference sequence). The CDR3 is 15 amino acids.

Turning to this clone: Coverage ceases 3 residues before the CDR3 finishes, and the germline J gene fills in the end. This chain connects TRBV19 to TRBJ1-2; possibly TRBD1 for D (6 bases). The CDR3 has 13 amino acids. Germline V CDR1 and CDR2: LNHDA, SQIVND (reference sequence). V gave up 6 bases and J gave up 5 bases, with 13 bases separating them. The DNA read from the CDR3 is TGTGCCAGTAGCCAGAACGGACAGTATGGC. Its protein product is CASSQNGQYG. The full CDR3 reads CASSQNGQYGYTF.

As concerns this clone: The observed sequence ends 3 residues before the CDR3 terminus, with the missing tail filled in from the germline J gene. V usage is TRBV19 and J usage is TRBJ1-1, with 7 positions matching TRBD1. CDR3 length: 14 amino acids. Losses at the gene ends were 8 bases for V and 0 bases for J; bases not matched to a gene: 6. Germline V gives CDR1 LNHDA, CDR2 SQIVND (reference sequence). CDR3 residues: CASGRQGLNTEAFF. Incomplete CDR3 DNA: TGTGCCAGTGGCAGACAGGGACTGAACACTGAA.

With regard to this clone: The CDR3 end falls 3 residues outside the read, so it is completed with the germline J gene. V gene TRBV19 combines with J gene TRBJ1-2; 7 bases fit TRBD1. The CDR3 loop spans 13 amino acids. The germline CDR1 and CDR2 sequences are LNHDA and SQIVND (reference sequence). The J segment lost 3 bases and the V segment lost 3 bases, leaving 1 base of the junction unmatched. CDR3 protein: CASSIDRDYGYTF. Incomplete CDR3 DNA: TGTGCCAGTAGTATTGACAGGGACTATGGC.

As concerns this clone: The read ends 3 residues shy of where the CDR3 ends; the end is completed using the germline J gene. The chain uses TRBV11-2 and TRBJ1-1, with 7 positions matching TRBD1. The germline V gene encodes CDR1 SGHAT and CDR2 FQNNGV. This CDR3 contains 13 residues. The CDR3: CASRNRQGLKAFF. Partial CDR3 DNA: TGTGCCAGCAGAAATAGACAGGGTTTGAAG.

With respect to this clone: Read data end 3 residues before the CDR3 end; the end is taken from the germline J gene. The chain carries TRBV19 and TRBJ2-7; 9 bases are a match to TRBD1. CDR3 length: 15 amino acids. Germline V CDR1 and CDR2: LNHDA, SQIVND (reference sequence). The ends lost 1 base at V and 2 bases at J; junction bases unmatched: 3. CDR3 DNA (partial): TGTGCCAGTAGTATAGCGGGACAGGGAACCTACGAG. This encodes CASSIAGQGTYE. The whole CDR3 is CASSIAGQGTYEQYF.

On this clone itself: The CDR3 end lies 3 residues beyond the end of the read and is filled in from the germline J gene. V gene TRBV10-3 combines with J gene TRBJ2-3, with 12 bases fitting TRBD2. The CDR3 covers 18 residues. CDR1 is ENHRY, CDR2 SYGVKD, per germline. Losses at the gene ends were 0 bases for V and 0 bases for J; bases not matched to a gene: 4. The CDR3 bases that were read are TGTGCCATCAGTGAGTCAGGGACTAGCGGGCGTAGCACAGATACG. It translates to CAISESGTSGRSTDT. In full, the CDR3 is CAISESGTSGRSTDTQYF.

With respect to this clone: The read ends 3 residues early relative to the CDR3; the germline J gene fills the gap. J is TRBJ2-1 and V is TRBV7-3; 7 nucleotides align to TRBD1. The CDR3 length is 13 residues. The ends lost 8 bases at V and 7 bases at J; junction bases unmatched: 8. The germline V gene has CDR1 SGHTA and CDR2 FQGTGA. Incomplete CDR3 DNA: TGTGCCAGCGGTACCCAGGGGGATAATGAG. Translating gives CASGTQGDNE. The entire CDR3 protein is CASGTQGDNEQFF.